Described below is a single TCR beta chain sequence and its context. Its specific antigen is unknown. No much larger clone is present one base from it, and per-base qualities are unavailable. From cysteine to phenylalanine, the CDR3 is 13 amino acids long. Just the 39-base CDR3 DNA is kept, in frame starting at base 1. The germline V gene provides CDR1 SGHTA and CDR2 FQGNSA. The junction carries 9 bases between V and J, which are trimmed by 5 bases and 7 bases respectively. This record comes from a study of cytomegalovirus exposure and HLA in healthy donors (dated by TCRdb to about 2017). Background for the entire study: An earlier analysis of approximately 590 of the donors reported 250 to 300 Gb of sequence data and around 110 million unique TCR beta sequences from about 179 million T cells. The study used immunosequencing to profile the T cell repertoires of 666 subjects and linked those repertoires to cytomegalovirus serostatus. Several DR-DQ haplotypes were treated as single units for association and clustering because of strong linkage in the cohort. The study aimed to test whether cataloging public T cell receptors could reveal signatures of past pathogen exposure. Class I and class II HLA loci were covered by the typing at four-digit resolution. An early release that covered fewer than 750 HLA-typed donors contained about 300 gigabases of sequencing data and roughly 84 million unique TCR sequences. An earlier analysis of about 620 of the donors applied high-throughput TCR beta sequencing to assess whether each TCR beta V gene segment acted as functional or pseudogenic. In the later analysis, no new phenotypic data were used to find candidate immune exposures; instead, reliance was placed on TCR beta sequences and their occurrence across donors. Along with the roughly 670-subject first cohort, a separate validation cohort of over a hundred different subjects was used. Among some 400 genotyped donors of the cohort, an average of around 240,000 unique TCR beta nucleotide sequences were sequenced per donor, around 20% of them non-productive. High-throughput TCR immunosequencing, statistical association of individual TCRs with disease status, and machine learning were combined to predict cytomegalovirus infection status. A later analysis re-examined previously published TCR beta repertoires from just over 650 donors and added high-resolution HLA genotyping to investigate patterns of TCR occurrence. Donor age, sex, ethnicity and CMV serostatus were compiled together with the repertoire data. Of the roughly 400 genotyped donors, approximately 81% were placed in the genetic ancestry cluster associated with self-reported Caucasian donors. Typing coverage varied by locus: roughly 629-640 donors for A, B, C, DRB1 and DQB1; approximately 560 for DQA1; over 600 for DPA1; approximately 490 for DPB1. A later genetic analysis used genome-wide SNP genotypes for about 65% of the roughly 670 donors, treating that subset as a discovery cohort. Every discovery cohort repertoire had been produced on one sequencing platform.

Library prep was done by the immunoSEQ multiplex PCR assay. For the multiplex PCR, a mixture combining 60 forward primers for TCR Vbeta segments and 13 reverse primers for TCR Jbeta segments was used. Amplification of the CDR3 region of rearranged TCR beta genes was performed with a multiplex PCR assay on genomic DNA. Amplified TCR beta libraries were sequenced as 87-base-pair reads on the Illumina HiSeq System. Processing in the source paper ran as follows. In a later analysis, around 80 million unique TCR beta chains were counted across the roughly 610 repertoires, and around 11 million of these chains were shared by at least two donors. Raw reads were error-corrected and collapsed into unique sequences by a nearest-neighbor algorithm in which closely related sequences were merged to remove PCR and sequencing errors. CDR3 sequences were aligned to IMGT reference sequences to assign V, D and J gene segments. For a sequence to be retained, a match of at least six nucleotides to both a V gene segment and a J gene segment was required. A rearrangement was called productive if the CDR3 had no stop codons and remained in frame with V and J, and every other rearrangement was called non-productive. CDR3 was defined by IMGT convention, running from the second conserved V-encoded cysteine to the conserved J-encoded phenylalanine. The earlier analysis of 550 to 650 of the donors excluded any sequence lacking an unambiguous match to a single V gene segment. In an earlier analysis of around 600 of the donors, V segments were called functional above 56.7% productive rearrangements and were called segregating when the between-donor standard deviation exceeded 5%. A statistical classification framework was built for diagnosing cytomegalovirus status from the catalog of TCR beta chain sequences. In a later analysis, V and J genes were assigned by comparing TCR nucleotide sequences against IMGT/GENE-DB human TR gene sequences. Using the TCRdist pipeline, a later analysis assigned CDR3 sequences along with most-parsimonious VDJ recombination scenarios. In a later analysis, every TCR beta chain was defined by the combination of its CDR3 amino acid sequence and its V-gene family, and reads without a unique V-gene family were dropped. In a later analysis, 500 to 650 highly shared, low-generation-probability nucleotide sequences were removed to address suspected cross-contamination and a sequencing artifact. In a later analysis, a clonal expansion index was calculated for each public chain from normalized within-repertoire ranks of inferred template counts. In a later analysis, generation probabilities were computed with a VDJ recombination model fitted to out-of-frame rearrangements, and the resulting probabilities were checked against IGoR. A later analysis scored TCR-TCR, TCR-HLA and TCR-CMV co-occurrence with hypergeometric tests, applying a repertoire-size bias correction to TCR pairs. To estimate false discovery rates, a later analysis permuted the HLA or CMV assignments 20 times. In a later analysis, co-occurring TCRs were grouped using DBSCAN, and TCRdist sequence similarity was added for clustering within HLA-allele-positive subsets. Repertoires with fewer than 30,000 or more than 120,000 public chains, plus five repertoires with anomalous nucleotide sharing, were excluded from co-occurrence clustering. The table was pulled from immuneACCESS by TCRdb, which kept in-frame rearrangements only. Such tables lose some clones; where checked, under half of the loss comes from unresolved V genes, and the rest has no known cause. The DNA was the basis for D and trimming; V, J and clone size are from that table. Across this sample there are 85,000 to 100,000 clones, with more than 75% seen only once. The top ten hold 6.5% to 8.5% of the sample.

The cohort comprised more than 550 healthy bone marrow donors. At the time of sampling, all cohort members were nominally healthy, though unrecorded immune exposures were likely present. CMV serostatus was positive for 289 and negative for 352 of the 666 cohort members, and was not recorded for this donor. A peripheral blood sample was provided by each donor, and peripheral blood mononuclear cells were used for TCR beta sequencing. Genomic DNA was extracted from the blood cell samples with the Qiagen DNeasy Blood Extraction Kit. Results the study describes overall, beyond this receptor: A later genetic analysis reported fewer N-insertions in productive TCRs among donors in an Asian-associated ancestry cluster than the roughly 700-donor mean. The study listed 164 TCR beta chains as associated with cytomegalovirus. Several of the top co-occurrence clusters appeared to be linked to parvovirus B19, influenza, CMV and Epstein-Barr virus, according to a later analysis. It was suggested by the authors that the approach could potentially be generalized to other disease states and immunological phenotypes. Because some donors lacked HLA typing at each locus, the association tests relied only on the typed subset. In an earlier analysis of roughly 560 of the donors, most TCR beta V segments were observed in productive rearrangements about 87% or about 30% of the time, broadly matching IMGT annotations. A few of the identified cytomegalovirus-associated TCR beta chains were confirmed in vitro to be specific for cytomegalovirus antigens. Strong co-occurrence of HLA alleles, especially DR and DQ, made assigning TCR associations to individual alleles difficult. Some IMGT-functional V segments, including TRBV6-2 and TRBV6-3, could not be told apart with the 87-base-pair reads, so those segments were excluded. Immune exposure information for the cohort was limited to CMV serostatus. In a later genetic analysis, a missense DCLRE1C variant was associated with V-gene and J-gene trimming of TCR beta chains, and the association was replicated in an independent cohort. While some public TCRs were present in many individuals, most TCR sequences turned up only very rarely across donors. Some 16 rarely observed V segments, including chromosome 9 orphons, were excluded from the earlier analysis of just under 600 of the donors because counts were too low. In this cohort, only TCR beta chains were sequenced, and detectable features were limited by the absence of alpha or paired-chain data. In a later analysis, some 18,000 TCR beta sequences were associated with specific HLA alleles at a false discovery rate of 0.05. Correlated functional status among segregating V segments might be attributable to linkage disequilibrium, but an unknown experimental factor could not be ruled out. The classifier was reported to diagnose cytomegalovirus status with high specificity and sensitivity in both the original cohort and the validation cohort. In a later analysis, TCR association rates were found to vary across HLA loci, with the most associated TCRs seen for DRB1 alleles and the fewest for HLA-C alleles. A later analysis found that most CMV-associated TCR beta chains appeared HLA-restricted, with HLA associations seemingly driven largely by CMV exposure. A group of highly shared sequence variants was considered likely to be a technical artifact of the sequencing pipeline. In a later analysis, HLA-associated TCR beta chains showed more clonal expansion and lower generation probabilities than non-associated chains that were equally common. Sequencing depth was assumed to be roughly uniform across donors in the presence/absence analyses, though that assumption may not hold. A further reported finding was that TCR beta sequences accurately predicted the HLA-A and HLA-B alleles for most subjects in the first cohort.

The chain is assembled from TRBV7-2 and TRBJ1-6; the D region possibly corresponds to TRBD1 (5 bases align). The sequenced material came from PBMCs. The clonotype was recovered from a human donor in good health. The nucleotide sequence reads TGTGCCAGCAGCCCCGCAGGGAATTCACCCCTCCACTTT. Its product reads: CASSPAGNSPLHF. Beyond the CDR3, the reference TRBV7-2 and TRBJ1-6 genes provide the residues; the full variable domain reads: GAGVSQSPSNKVTEKGKDVELRCDPISGHTALYWYRQSLGQGLEFLIYFQGNSAPDKSGLPSDRFSAERTGGSVSTLTIQRTQQEDSAVYLCASSPAGNSPLHFGNGTRLTVT.